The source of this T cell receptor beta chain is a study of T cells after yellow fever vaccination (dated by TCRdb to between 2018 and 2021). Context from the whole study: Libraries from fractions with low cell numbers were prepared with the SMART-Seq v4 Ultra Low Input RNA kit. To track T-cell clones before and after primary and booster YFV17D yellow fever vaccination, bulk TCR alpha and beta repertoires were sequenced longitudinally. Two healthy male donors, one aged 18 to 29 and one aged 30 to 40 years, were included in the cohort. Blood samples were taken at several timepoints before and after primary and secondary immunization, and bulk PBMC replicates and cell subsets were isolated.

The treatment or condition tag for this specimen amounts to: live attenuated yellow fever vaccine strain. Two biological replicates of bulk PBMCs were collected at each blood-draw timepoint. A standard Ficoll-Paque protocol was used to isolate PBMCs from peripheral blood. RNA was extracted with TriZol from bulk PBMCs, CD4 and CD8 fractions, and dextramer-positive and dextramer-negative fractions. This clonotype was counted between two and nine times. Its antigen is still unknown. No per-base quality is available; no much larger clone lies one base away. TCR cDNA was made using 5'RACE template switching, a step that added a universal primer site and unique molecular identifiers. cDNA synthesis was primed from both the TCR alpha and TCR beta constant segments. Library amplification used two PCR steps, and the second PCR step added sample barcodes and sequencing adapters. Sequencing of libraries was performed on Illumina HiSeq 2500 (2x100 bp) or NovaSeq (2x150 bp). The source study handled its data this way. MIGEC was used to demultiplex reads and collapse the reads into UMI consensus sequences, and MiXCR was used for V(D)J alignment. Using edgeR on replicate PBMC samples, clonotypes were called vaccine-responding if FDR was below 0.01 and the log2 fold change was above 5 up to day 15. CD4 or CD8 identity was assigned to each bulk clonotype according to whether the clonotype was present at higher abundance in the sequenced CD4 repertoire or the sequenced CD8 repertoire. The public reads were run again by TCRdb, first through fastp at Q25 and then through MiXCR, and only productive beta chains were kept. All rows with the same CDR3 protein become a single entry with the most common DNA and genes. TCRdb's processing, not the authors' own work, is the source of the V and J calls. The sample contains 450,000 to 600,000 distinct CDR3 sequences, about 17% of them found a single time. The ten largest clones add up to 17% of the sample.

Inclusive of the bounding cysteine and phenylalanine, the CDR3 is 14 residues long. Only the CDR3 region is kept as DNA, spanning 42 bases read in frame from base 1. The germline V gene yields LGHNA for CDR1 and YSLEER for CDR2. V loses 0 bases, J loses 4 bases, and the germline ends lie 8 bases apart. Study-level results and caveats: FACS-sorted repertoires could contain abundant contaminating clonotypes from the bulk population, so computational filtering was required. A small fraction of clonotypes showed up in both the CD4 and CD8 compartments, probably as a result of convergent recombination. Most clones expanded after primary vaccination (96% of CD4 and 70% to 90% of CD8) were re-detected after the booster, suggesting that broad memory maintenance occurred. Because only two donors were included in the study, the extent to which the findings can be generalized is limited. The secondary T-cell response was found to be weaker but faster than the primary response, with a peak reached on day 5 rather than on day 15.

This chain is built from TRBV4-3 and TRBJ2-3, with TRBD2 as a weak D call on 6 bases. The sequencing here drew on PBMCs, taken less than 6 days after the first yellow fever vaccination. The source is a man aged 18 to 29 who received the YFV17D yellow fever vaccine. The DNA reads TGCGCCAGCAGCCAAGAATGGGGGGCAGATACGCAGTATTTT. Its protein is CASSQEWGADTQYF.